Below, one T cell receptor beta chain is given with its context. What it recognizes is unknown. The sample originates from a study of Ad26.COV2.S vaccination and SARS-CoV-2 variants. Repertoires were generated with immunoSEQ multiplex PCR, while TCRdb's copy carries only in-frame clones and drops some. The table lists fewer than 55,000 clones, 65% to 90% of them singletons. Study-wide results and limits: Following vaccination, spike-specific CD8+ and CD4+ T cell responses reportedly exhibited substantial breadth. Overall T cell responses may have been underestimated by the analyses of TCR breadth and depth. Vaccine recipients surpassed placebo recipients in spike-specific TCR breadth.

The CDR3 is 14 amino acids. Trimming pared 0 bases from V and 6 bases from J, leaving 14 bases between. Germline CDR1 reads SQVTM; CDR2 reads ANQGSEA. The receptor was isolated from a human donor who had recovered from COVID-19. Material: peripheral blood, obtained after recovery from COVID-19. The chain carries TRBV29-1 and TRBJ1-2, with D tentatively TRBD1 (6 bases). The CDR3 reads CSVEDWTEIHGYTF. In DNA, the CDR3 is TGCAGCGTTGAAGATTGGACAGAAATTCATGGCTACACCTTC.